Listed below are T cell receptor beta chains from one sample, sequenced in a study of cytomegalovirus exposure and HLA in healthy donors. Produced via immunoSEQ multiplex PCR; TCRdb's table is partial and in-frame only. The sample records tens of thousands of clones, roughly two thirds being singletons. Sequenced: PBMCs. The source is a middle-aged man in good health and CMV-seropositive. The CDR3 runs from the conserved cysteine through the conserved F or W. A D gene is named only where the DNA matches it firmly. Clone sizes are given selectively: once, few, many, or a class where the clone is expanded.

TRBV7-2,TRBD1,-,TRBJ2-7,TGTGCCAGCAGCTTAGAAGGGACAGGGGGTCGCGAGCAGTACTTC,CASSLEGTGGREQYF
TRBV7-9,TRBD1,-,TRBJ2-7,TGTGCCAGCAGCCCAAATGCCGGGACAGCGATTTCCTACGAGCAGTACTTC,CASSPNAGTAISYEQYF
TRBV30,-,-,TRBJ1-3,TGTGCCTGGAGTGCGGACAGCTCTGGAAACACCATATATTTT,CAWSADSSGNTIYF
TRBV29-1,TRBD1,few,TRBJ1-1,TGCAGCGGGGGACAGCAGAACACTGAAGCTTTCTTT,CSGGQQNTEAFF
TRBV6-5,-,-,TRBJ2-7,TGTGCCAGCAGGGGGGGAAACGAGCAGTACTTC,CASRGGNEQYF
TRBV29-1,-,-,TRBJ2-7,TGCAGCGTTGCTCCCTCGGGTCGCGAGCAGTACTTC,CSVAPSGREQYF
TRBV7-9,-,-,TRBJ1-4,TGTGCCAGCAGCTTAGTGTCCGGTTGGCAGGGGACTAATGAAAAACTGTTTTTT,CASSLVSGWQGTNEKLFF
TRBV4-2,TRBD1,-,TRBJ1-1,TGTGCCAGCAGCCAAGAAATAAGGGGGCCGACTGAAGCTTTCTTT,CASSQEIRGPTEAFF
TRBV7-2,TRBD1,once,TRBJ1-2,TGTGCCAGCAGCTTAGCAGGGACAGGGGGCTCGAGCTACACCTTC,CASSLAGTGGSSYTF
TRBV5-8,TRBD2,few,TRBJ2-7,TGTGCCAGCAGCTTGTTCAGCGGGGGCTACGAGCAGTACTTC,CASSLFSGGYEQYF
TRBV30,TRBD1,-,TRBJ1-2,TGTGCCTGGAGTGAGGGGGCAGGGTCAAAATTGGCTAACTATGGCTACACCTTC,CAWSEGAGSKLANYGYTF
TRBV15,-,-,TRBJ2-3,TGTGCCACCAGCAGAGACTGGACAACAGATACGCAGTATTTT,CATSRDWTTDTQYF
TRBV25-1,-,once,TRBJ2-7,TGTGCCAGCAGTGAAGGGGGGTACTACGAGCAGTACTTC,CASSEGGYYEQYF
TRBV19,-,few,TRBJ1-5,TGTGCCAGTAGTATAGATTTGAGGCCCCAGCATTTT,CASSIDLRPQHF
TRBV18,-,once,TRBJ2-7,TGTGCCAGCTCACCAGCACAGAACTCCTACGAGCAGTACTTC,CASSPAQNSYEQYF
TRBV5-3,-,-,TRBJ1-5,TGTGCCAGAAGTTGGCAGGGATATAAAGATAGCAATCAGCCCCAGCATTTT,CARSWQGYKDSNQPQHF
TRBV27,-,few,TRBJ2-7,TGTGCCAGCAGCAAGATCGCCGGGGGAGGCCCCTACGAGCAGTACTTC,CASSKIAGGGPYEQYF
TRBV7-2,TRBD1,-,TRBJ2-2,TGTGCCAGCAGGCAACAGGGGATGGGGGAGCTGTTTTTT,CASRQQGMGELFF
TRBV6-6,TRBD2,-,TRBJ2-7,TGTGCCAGCTGGGGACTACCCTACGAGCAGTACTTC,CASWGLPYEQYF
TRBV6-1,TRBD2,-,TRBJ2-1,TGTGCCAGCAGCGGGGGGGATCGGCATGAGCAGTTCTTC,CASSGGDRHEQFF
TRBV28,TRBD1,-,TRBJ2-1,TGTGCCAGCAGTCCCACGGGACAGGGGGTGCAGTATTTATGGGGTGAGCAGTTCTTC,CASSPTGQGVQYLWGEQFF
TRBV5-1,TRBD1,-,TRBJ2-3,TGCGCCAGCAGCATCGGACAGGCACGCACAGATACGCAGTATTTT,CASSIGQARTDTQYF
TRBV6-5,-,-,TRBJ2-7,TGTGCCAGCAGTTCTGCCTACGAGCAGTACTTC,CASSSAYEQYF
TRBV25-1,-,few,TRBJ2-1,TGTGCCAGCAGTGGAGATCTTGCAATATACAATGAGCAGTTCTTC,CASSGDLAIYNEQFF
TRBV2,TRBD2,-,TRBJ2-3,TGTGCCAGCAGTGAAGCCTATCCAGCGGGGATCACAGATACGCAGTATTTT,CASSEAYPAGITDTQYF
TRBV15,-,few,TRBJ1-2,TGTGCCACCAGCTTGCCACCGGGGGGTGGCTACACCTTC,CATSLPPGGGYTF
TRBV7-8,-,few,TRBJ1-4,TGTGCCAGCAGCTTAGCGACGGGACAAGGTAGTGAAAAACTGTTTTTT,CASSLATGQGSEKLFF
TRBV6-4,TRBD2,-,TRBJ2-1,TGTGCCAGCAGTGACGGGACTAGCGGGAATGAGCAGTTCTTC,CASSDGTSGNEQFF
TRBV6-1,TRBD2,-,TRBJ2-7,TGTGCCAGCAGTGGACCTAGCGGGCCGTCCTACGAGCAGTACTTC,CASSGPSGPSYEQYF
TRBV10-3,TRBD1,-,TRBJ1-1,TGTGCCATCAGTGAGTCGACAGGGGCCCCTGAAGCTTTCTTT,CAISESTGAPEAFF
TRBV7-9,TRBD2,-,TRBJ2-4,TGTGCCAGCAGCCCAGGACTAGCGGGGGGGCCTACCAAAAACATTCAGTACTTC,CASSPGLAGGPTKNIQYF
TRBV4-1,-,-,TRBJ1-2,TGCGCCAGCAGCCTTACTTATCGACAGGCCAGCTATGGCTACACCTTC,CASSLTYRQASYGYTF
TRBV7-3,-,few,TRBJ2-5,TGTGCCAGCAGCTTGGGAGGTAGGCCCACAGAGACCCAGTACTTC,CASSLGGRPTETQYF
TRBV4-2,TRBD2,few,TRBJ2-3,TGTGCCAGCAGCCAAGTACCTAGCGGGAGTGCAGATACGCAGTATTTT,CASSQVPSGSADTQYF
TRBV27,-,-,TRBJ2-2,TGTGCCAGCAGTCCGATCGACCAGGCGGGTGGCTCCACCGGGGAGCTGTTTTTT,CASSPIDQAGGSTGELFF
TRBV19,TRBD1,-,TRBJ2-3,TGTGCCAGTAGTTCCACAGGGGGCGTAAATACGCAGTATTTT,CASSSTGGVNTQYF
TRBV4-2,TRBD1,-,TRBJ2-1,TGTGCCAGCAGCCAAGATTCGGGACAGCCTACCGCCTACAATGAGCAGTTCTTC,CASSQDSGQPTAYNEQFF
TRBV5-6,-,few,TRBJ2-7,TGTGCCAGCAGCTTGGTGGGGCAGACCTACGAGCAGTACTTC,CASSLVGQTYEQYF
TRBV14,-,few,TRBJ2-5,TGTGCCAGCGGCTGGCAAGAGACCCAGTACTTC,CASGWQETQYF
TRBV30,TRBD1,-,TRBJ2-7,TGTGCCTGGAGTGTAGGACAGGGGGTCGAGCAGTACTTC,CAWSVGQGVEQYF
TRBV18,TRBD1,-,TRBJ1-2,TGTGCCAGCTCACCGAGACCGGACAGGGATGGCTACACCTTC,CASSPRPDRDGYTF
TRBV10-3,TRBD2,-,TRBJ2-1,TGTGCCATCAGTGAGTTCCCCTCGGGGAGCGGGAGGGCCAATGAGCAGTTCTTC,CAISEFPSGSGRANEQFF
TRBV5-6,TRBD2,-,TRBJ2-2,TGTGCCAGCAGCTCGCCCGGCGGGGGGGGTGACACCGGGGAGCTGTTTTTT,CASSSPGGGGDTGELFF
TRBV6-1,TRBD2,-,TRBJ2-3,TGTGCCAGCAGTGCTAGCGGGGGGCAAGGAGATACGCAGTATTTT,CASSASGGQGDTQYF
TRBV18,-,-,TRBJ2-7,TGTGCCAGCTCACCATCGAGAGGGCGTGAGCAGTACTTC,CASSPSRGREQYF
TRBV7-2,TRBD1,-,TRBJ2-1,TGTGCCAGCAGCTTAGCAACCGGGACAGGGATCTACAATGAGCAGTTCTTC,CASSLATGTGIYNEQFF
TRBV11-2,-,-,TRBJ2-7,TGTGCCAGCAGCCCGACAAGGGACAATCTCGAGCAGTACTTC,CASSPTRDNLEQYF
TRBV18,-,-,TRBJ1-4,TGTGCCAGCTCACCATCCCAGGAAACTAATGAAAAACTGTTTTTT,CASSPSQETNEKLFF
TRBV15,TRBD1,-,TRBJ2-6,TGTGCCACCAGCAGGGGACAGGGCTCTGGGGCCAACGTCCTGACTTTC,CATSRGQGSGANVLTF
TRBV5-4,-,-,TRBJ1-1,TGTGCCAGCAGCTTGCAGGGCCTCCGGAACACTGAAGCTTTCTTT,CASSLQGLRNTEAFF
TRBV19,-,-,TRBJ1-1,TGTGCCAGTAGCCTCTCCCTGAACACTGAAGCTTTCTTT,CASSLSLNTEAFF
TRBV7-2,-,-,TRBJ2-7,TGTGCCAGCAGCTTAGCGCTCTACGAGCAGTACTTC,CASSLALYEQYF
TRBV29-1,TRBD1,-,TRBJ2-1,TGCAGCGTTGAGACAGGGAAAAATGAGCAGTTCTTC,CSVETGKNEQFF
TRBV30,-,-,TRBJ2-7,TGTGCCTGGAGTGTAACGGCAGGCGAGCAGTACTTC,CAWSVTAGEQYF